The entry that follows covers one TCR beta chain sequence. No antigen is known for it. The data stem from a study of beta chain features in type 1 diabetes. Whole-study context: Across all samples, some 98 million sorted cells were examined.

V lost 7 bases and J lost 9, with 16 bases in between. This CDR3 comprises 13 residues. The germline V gene encodes CDR1 MNHEY and CDR2 SVGAGI. Study-wide results and limits: With patients and controls alike, PCR might favor shorter templates to an equal degree.

Expressed TCRB transcripts were sequenced, since all the RNA that had been isolated was reverse transcribed. Assay: immunoSEQ multiplex PCR; the TCRdb copy retains only in-frame clones and omits some. This sample carries 900,000 or so clones, 17% of them seen once, and the ten largest clones take about 0.02%. The sequenced sample consisted of naive CD4+ T cells from blood. The sequence was obtained from a woman between 18 and 29 years old in good health. The chain is built from TRBV6-5 and TRBJ2-1; D tentatively fits TRBD1 or TRBD2 (6 bases each). For the CDR3, the DNA is TGTGCCAGCATACAACCCGGGGGCGGTGAGCAGTTCTTC. Its protein is CASIQPGGGEQFF.